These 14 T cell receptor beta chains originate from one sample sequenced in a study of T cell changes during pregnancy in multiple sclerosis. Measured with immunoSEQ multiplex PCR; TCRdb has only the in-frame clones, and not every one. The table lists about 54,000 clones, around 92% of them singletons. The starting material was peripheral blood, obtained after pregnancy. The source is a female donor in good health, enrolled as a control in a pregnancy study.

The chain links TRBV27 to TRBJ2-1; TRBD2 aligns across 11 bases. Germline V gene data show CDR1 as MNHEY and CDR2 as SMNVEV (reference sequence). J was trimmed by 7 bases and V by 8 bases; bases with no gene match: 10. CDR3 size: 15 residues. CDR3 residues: CASVLAGGKGNEQFF. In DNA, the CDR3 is TGTGCCAGCGTGTTAGCGGGAGGGAAAGGGAATGAGCAGTTCTTC.

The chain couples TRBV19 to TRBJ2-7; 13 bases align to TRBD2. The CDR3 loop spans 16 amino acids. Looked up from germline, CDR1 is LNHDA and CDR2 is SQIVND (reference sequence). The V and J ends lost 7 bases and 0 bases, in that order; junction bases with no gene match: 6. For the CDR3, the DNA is TGTGCCAGTACCTCTCGGACTAGCGGGGGCTCCTACGAGCAGTACTTC. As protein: CASTSRTSGGSYEQYF.

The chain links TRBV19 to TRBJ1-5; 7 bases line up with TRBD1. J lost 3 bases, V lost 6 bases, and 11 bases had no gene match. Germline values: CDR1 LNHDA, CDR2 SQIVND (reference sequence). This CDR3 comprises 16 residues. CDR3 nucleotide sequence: TGTGCCAGTAGCACCGGGACAGTTAACTTCAATCAGCCCCAGCATTTT. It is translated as CASSTGTVNFNQPQHF.

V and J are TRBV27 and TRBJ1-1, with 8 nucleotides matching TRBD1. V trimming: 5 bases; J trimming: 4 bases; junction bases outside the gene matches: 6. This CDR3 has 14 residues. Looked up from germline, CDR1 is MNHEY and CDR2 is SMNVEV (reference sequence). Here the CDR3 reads CASSITGGITEAFF. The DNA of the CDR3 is TGTGCCAGCAGTATCACAGGGGGGATCACTGAAGCTTTCTTT.

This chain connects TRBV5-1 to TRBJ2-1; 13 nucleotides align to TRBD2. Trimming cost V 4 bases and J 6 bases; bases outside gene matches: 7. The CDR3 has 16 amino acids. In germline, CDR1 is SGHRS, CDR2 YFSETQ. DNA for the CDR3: TGCGCCAGCAGCGCCTTACTAGCGGGGGGGGTCAATGAGCAGTTCTTC. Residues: CASSALLAGGVNEQFF.

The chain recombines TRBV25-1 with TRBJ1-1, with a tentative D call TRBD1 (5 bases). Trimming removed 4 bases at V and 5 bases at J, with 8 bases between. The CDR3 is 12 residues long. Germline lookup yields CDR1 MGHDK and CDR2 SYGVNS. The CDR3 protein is CASSVGQTEAFF. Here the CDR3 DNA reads TGTGCCAGCAGTGTAGGACAAACTGAAGCTTTCTTT.

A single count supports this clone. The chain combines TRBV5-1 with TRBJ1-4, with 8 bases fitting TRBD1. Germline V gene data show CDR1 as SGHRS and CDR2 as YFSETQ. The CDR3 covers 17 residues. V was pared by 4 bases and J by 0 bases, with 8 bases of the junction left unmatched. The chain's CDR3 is CASSGRQGRATNEKLFF. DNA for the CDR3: TGCGCCAGCAGCGGCAGACAGGGGCGCGCAACTAATGAAAAACTGTTTTTT. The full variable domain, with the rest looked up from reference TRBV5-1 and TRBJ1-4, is KAGVTQTPRYLIKTRGQQVTLSCSPISGHRSVSWYQQTPGQGLQFLFEYFSETQRNKGNFPGRFSGRQFSNSRSEMNVSTLELGDSALYLCASSGRQGRATNEKLFFGSGTQLSVL.

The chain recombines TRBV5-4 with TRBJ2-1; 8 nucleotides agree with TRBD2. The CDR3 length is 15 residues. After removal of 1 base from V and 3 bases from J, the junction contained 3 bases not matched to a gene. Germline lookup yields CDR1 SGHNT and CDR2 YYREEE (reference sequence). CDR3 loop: CASSLTGLDYNEQFF. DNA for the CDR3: TGTGCCAGCAGCTTGACGGGACTAGACTACAATGAGCAGTTCTTC. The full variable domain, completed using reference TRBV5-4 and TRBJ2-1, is ETGVTQSPTHLIKTRGQQVTLRCSSQSGHNTVSWYQQALGQGPQFIFQYYREEENGRGNFPPRFSGLQFPNYSSELNVNALELDDSALYLCASSLTGLDYNEQFFGPGTRLTVL.

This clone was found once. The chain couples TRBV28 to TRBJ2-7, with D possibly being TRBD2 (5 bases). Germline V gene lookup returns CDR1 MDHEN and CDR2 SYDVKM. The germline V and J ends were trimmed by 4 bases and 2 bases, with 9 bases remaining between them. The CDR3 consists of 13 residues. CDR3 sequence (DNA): TGTGCCAGCAGTTGGGGAGAGCCCTACGAGCAGTACTTC. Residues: CASSWGEPYEQYF.

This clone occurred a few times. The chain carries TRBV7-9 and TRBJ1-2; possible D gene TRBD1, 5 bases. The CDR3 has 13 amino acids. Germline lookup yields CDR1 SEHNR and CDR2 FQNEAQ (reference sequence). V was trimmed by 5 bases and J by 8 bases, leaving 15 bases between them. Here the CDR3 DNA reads TGTGCCAGCAGCAGACCAGGGTTGGGCGGCTACACCTTC. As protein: CASSRPGLGGYTF.

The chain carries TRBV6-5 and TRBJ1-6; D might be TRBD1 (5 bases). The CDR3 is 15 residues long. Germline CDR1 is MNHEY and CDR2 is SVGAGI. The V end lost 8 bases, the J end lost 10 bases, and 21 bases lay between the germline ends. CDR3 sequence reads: CASLPAGRERSPLHF. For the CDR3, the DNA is TGTGCCAGCCTTCCAGCGGGCAGGGAGAGATCACCCCTCCACTTT.

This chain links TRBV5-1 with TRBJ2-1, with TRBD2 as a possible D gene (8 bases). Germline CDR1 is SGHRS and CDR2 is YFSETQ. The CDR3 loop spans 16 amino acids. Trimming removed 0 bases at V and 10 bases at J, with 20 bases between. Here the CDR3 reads CASSLDGREGASEQFF. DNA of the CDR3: TGCGCCAGCAGCTTGGATGGACGGGAGGGGGCTAGCGAGCAGTTCTTC.

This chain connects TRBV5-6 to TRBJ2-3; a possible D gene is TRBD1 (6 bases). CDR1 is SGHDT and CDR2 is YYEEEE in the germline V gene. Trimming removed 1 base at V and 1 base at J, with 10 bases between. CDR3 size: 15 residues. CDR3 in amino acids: CASSLSGARTDTQYF. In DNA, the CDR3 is TGTGCCAGCAGCTTGTCAGGGGCGCGCACAGATACGCAGTATTTT.

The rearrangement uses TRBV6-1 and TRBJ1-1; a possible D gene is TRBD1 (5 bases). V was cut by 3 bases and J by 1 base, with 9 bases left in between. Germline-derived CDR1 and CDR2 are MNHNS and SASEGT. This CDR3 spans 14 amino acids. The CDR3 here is CASSEAGPNTEAFF. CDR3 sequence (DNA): TGTGCCAGCAGTGAGGCAGGGCCGAACACTGAAGCTTTCTTT.